This T cell receptor (beta chain) originates from a study of tumor-infiltrating lymphocytes in primary liver carcinoma. Broader study findings: The samples were not sorted (they were bulk), so CD4+ and CD8+ repertoires were not compared. Overlap in tumor-adjacent and tumor-blood pairs fell below that of tumor region pairs.

Blood RNA came from unsorted whole blood; germline DNA was also extracted. With chronic HBV infection, the patients were also treatment-naive. TCR beta cDNA came from approximately 0.55 ug total RNA, primed with a constant-region primer. Construction of TCR beta libraries relied on three successive nested multiplex PCR rounds employing slightly modified ARM-PCR. TRBV1-TRBV30 forward primers and a C-beta reverse primer were used in the first two PCR rounds, which each ran for about 11 cycles. TCRdb reprocessed the multiplex PCR reads with MiXCR, giving one entry per CDR3 protein. The table records 300,000 to 350,000 distinct CDR3 sequences, roughly 60% of them present only once. Germline V lookup: CDR1 SGDLS, CDR2 YYNGEE. This CDR3 is 14 amino acids long. V lost 6 bases to trimming and J lost 5 bases, with 16 bases between them. Notes on this clonotype: Its antigen remains unidentified.

The clonotype was recovered from a young woman with primary liver carcinoma and hepatitis B virus infection. The chain joins TRBV9 to TRBJ2-3, with D perhaps TRBD1 (6 bases). Sequencing was performed on peripheral blood. The CDR3: CASTVGTYIDTQYF. The DNA for the CDR3 is TGTGCCAGCACCGTCGGGACATACATAGATACGCAGTATTTT.